Listed below are T cell receptor beta chains from one sample, sequenced in a study of blood T cell repertoires in COVID-19. Sequenced by immunoSEQ multiplex PCR; TCRdb stores in-frame clones only, minus some. The table includes about 250,000 clones, around 81% detected once. Input material: peripheral blood. Source of these receptors: a man aged 45-65 years with active or convalescent COVID-19. The CDR3 runs from the conserved cysteine through the conserved F or W. A D gene is named only where the DNA matches it firmly. Clone size, where shown, is once, few, many, or a class for clones that have expanded.

v_call	clone_size	j_call	cdr3_length	d_call	cdr3_aa	cdr3_nt
TRBV5-4	.	TRBJ1-6	12	.	CASSLLGSPLHF	TGTGCCAGCAGCTTGCTAGGTTCACCCCTCCACTTT
TRBV30	.	TRBJ1-1	13	.	CAWRLLQDTEAFF	TGTGCCTGGAGACTCCTACAGGACACTGAAGCTTTCTTT
TRBV3-1/TRBV3-2	.	TRBJ2-1	12	.	CASSQDVREQFF	TGTGCCAGCAGCCAAGATGTGAGGGAGCAGTTCTTC
TRBV7-2	.	TRBJ2-1	14	.	CASSLPGQYNEQFF	TGTGCCAGCAGCTTACCGGGACAATACAATGAGCAGTTCTTC
TRBV7-2	few	TRBJ2-7	15	TRBD2	CASSLSATSSYEQYF	TGTGCCAGCAGCCTCTCGGCGACTAGCTCATACGAGCAGTACTTC
TRBV18	.	TRBJ1-2	15	TRBD1	CASSADREARYGYTF	TGTGCCAGCTCAGCAGACAGGGAAGCGCGATATGGCTACACCTTC
TRBV5-4	few	TRBJ2-1	14	TRBD2	CASSSTSVHNEQFF	TGTGCCAGCAGCTCGACTAGCGTCCACAATGAGCAGTTCTTC
TRBV6-5	.	TRBJ1-1	13	TRBD1	CASNPGQGESAFF	TGTGCCAGCAACCCGGGACAGGGAGAATCGGCTTTCTTT
TRBV7-6	.	TRBJ2-5	14	.	CASSLAAGSETQYF	TGTGCCAGCAGCTTAGCGGCCGGGTCAGAGACCCAGTACTTC
TRBV10-3	.	TRBJ2-3	15	.	CAISVGGESTDTQYF	TGTGCCATCAGTGTTGGCGGGGAAAGCACAGATACGCAGTATTTT
TRBV6-5	.	TRBJ2-5	13	TRBD1	CASRQGAGETQYF	TGTGCCAGCAGACAGGGGGCAGGGGAGACCCAGTACTTC
TRBV5-4	once	TRBJ2-7	13	TRBD1	CASSRDRGREQYF	TGTGCCAGCAGCAGGGACAGGGGGCGCGAGCAGTACTTC
TRBV4-2	.	TRBJ1-4	17	.	CASSQTPSGATNEKLFF	TGTGCCAGCAGCCAGACCCCCTCCGGGGCAACTAATGAAAAACTGTTTTTT
TRBV5-6	.	TRBJ2-3	17	.	CASSRRLDTERTDTQYF	TGTGCCAGCAGCCGCCGATTGGACACCGAGCGCACAGATACGCAGTATTTT
TRBV3-1/TRBV3-2	.	TRBJ1-1	16	.	CASSQASDWRDTEAFF	TGTGCCAGCAGCCAAGCTTCGGACTGGAGGGACACTGAAGCTTTCTTT
TRBV6-2/TRBV6-3	.	TRBJ2-2	18	.	CASSYSQQGFANTGELFF	TGTGCCAGCAGTTACTCACAGCAGGGGTTTGCGAACACCGGGGAGCTGTTTTTT
TRBV6-2/TRBV6-3	.	TRBJ1-2	15	TRBD1	CASSRDSRSNYGYTF	TGTGCCAGCAGCCGGGACAGCCGCTCTAACTATGGCTACACCTTC
TRBV6-5	.	TRBJ1-1	13	.	CASSGDADTEAFF	TGTGCCAGCAGCGGTGACGCGGACACTGAAGCTTTCTTT
TRBV29-1	.	TRBJ1-2	15	TRBD1	CSVETQGAQNYGYTF	TGCAGCGTTGAAACCCAGGGGGCGCAGAACTATGGCTACACCTTC
TRBV19	.	TRBJ1-6	13	.	CASRIGPGGPLHF	TGTGCCAGTAGGATCGGGCCGGGAGGGCCCCTCCACTTT
TRBV28	.	TRBJ1-2	16	TRBD1	CASSSHPGQSNYGYTF	TGTGCCAGCAGTTCTCATCCGGGACAGTCTAACTATGGCTACACCTTC
TRBV28	.	TRBJ1-5	13	.	CASSLLGGQPQHF	TGTGCCAGCAGTTTATTGGGAGGTCAGCCCCAGCATTTT
TRBV27	.	TRBJ1-1	14	.	CASSSPSMNTEAFF	TGTGCCAGCAGTTCGCCTAGCATGAACACTGAAGCTTTCTTT
TRBV23-1	.	TRBJ2-1	16	.	CASSQSHRETGNEQFF	TGCGCCAGCAGTCAATCCCACAGGGAAACAGGCAATGAGCAGTTCTTC
TRBV28	.	TRBJ2-2	14	TRBD1	CASALQGDVGELFF	TGTGCCAGCGCACTGCAGGGGGATGTCGGGGAGCTGTTTTTT
TRBV9	once	TRBJ1-3	15	.	CASSVGQEARNTIYF	TGTGCCAGCAGCGTAGGTCAGGAAGCCCGAAACACCATATATTTT
TRBV9	few	TRBJ2-7	15	TRBD1	CASSVGTGANYEQYF	TGTGCCAGCAGCGTAGGGACAGGGGCAAACTACGAGCAGTACTTC
TRBV4-3	.	TRBJ2-5	17	.	CASSQGGGGGSQETQYF	TGCGCCAGCAGCCAAGGGGGAGGAGGCGGGTCTCAAGAGACCCAGTACTTC
TRBV4-3	.	TRBJ1-4	14	.	CASSQPGWREKLFF	TGCGCCAGCAGCCAGCCAGGGTGGCGTGAAAAACTGTTTTTT
TRBV7-2	.	TRBJ2-7	14	.	CASSQRGGTYEQYF	TGTGCCAGCAGTCAGAGAGGGGGAACCTACGAGCAGTACTTC
TRBV6-5	.	TRBJ2-7	12	TRBD2	CASSAGGSEQYF	TGTGCCAGCAGCGCCGGGGGGAGCGAGCAGTACTTC
TRBV2	.	TRBJ1-1	13	.	CASSESLNTEAFF	TGTGCCAGCAGTGAAAGCTTGAACACTGAAGCTTTCTTT
TRBV3-1/TRBV3-2	.	TRBJ2-3	16	.	CASSQERSPLGDTQYF	TGTGCCAGCAGCCAAGAACGGTCTCCCCTCGGGGATACGCAGTATTTT
TRBV18	.	TRBJ2-2	17	TRBD2	CASSPRIAGENTGELFF	TGTGCCAGCTCACCGAGAATAGCGGGGGAGAACACCGGGGAGCTGTTTTTT
TRBV5-4	.	TRBJ2-1	13	TRBD1	CASSGGQGGEQFF	TGTGCCAGCAGCGGGGGACAGGGCGGGGAGCAGTTCTTC
TRBV9	few	TRBJ1-5	16	.	CASSPDAGQNNQPQHF	TGTGCCAGCAGCCCCGACGCTGGACAGAACAATCAGCCCCAGCATTTT
TRBV30	.	TRBJ1-1	13	.	CAWSATKNTEAFF	TGTGCCTGGAGTGCTACTAAGAACACTGAAGCTTTCTTT
TRBV19	few	TRBJ1-4	14	TRBD1	CASSKDRGSEKLFF	TGTGCCAGTAGTAAGGACAGGGGTAGCGAAAAACTGTTTTTT
TRBV27	once	TRBJ2-5	16	TRBD1	CASSPDRDGQQETQYF	TGTGCCAGCAGTCCGGACAGGGATGGTCAACAAGAGACCCAGTACTTC
TRBV15	.	TRBJ2-1	14	TRBD2	CATSRRGTSGEQFF	TGTGCCACCAGCAGACGGGGGACTAGCGGGGAGCAGTTCTTC
TRBV27	.	TRBJ2-5	13	.	CASSWDKQETQYF	TGTGCCAGCAGTTGGGACAAGCAAGAGACCCAGTACTTC
TRBV19	.	TRBJ1-6	15	.	CASSIGGQDNSPLHF	TGTGCCAGTAGTATAGGGGGGCAGGATAATTCACCCCTCCACTTT
TRBV10-2	once	TRBJ2-7	13	.	CASSETGSYEQYF	TGCGCCAGCAGTGAGACAGGCTCCTACGAGCAGTACTTC
TRBV3-1/TRBV3-2	.	TRBJ1-6	16	.	CASSRMAGAQNSPLHF	TGTGCCAGCAGCCGCATGGCAGGGGCACAGAATTCACCCCTCCACTTT
TRBV20-1	.	TRBJ2-7	11	.	CSARDGGQQYF	TGCAGTGCTAGAGATGGGGGACAACAGTACTTC
TRBV7-2	.	TRBJ1-5	16	.	CASSLSIAYSNQPQHF	TGTGCCAGCAGCTTAAGTATTGCCTATAGCAATCAGCCCCAGCATTTT
TRBV9	.	TRBJ1-1	18	TRBD1	CASSSGVGTGRGNTEAFF	TGTGCCAGCAGCTCAGGGGTCGGGACAGGGCGAGGGAACACTGAAGCTTTCTTT
TRBV7-3	.	TRBJ2-2	16	TRBD1	CASSPPGQGNTGELFF	TGTGCCAGCAGCCCTCCGGGACAGGGGAACACCGGGGAGCTGTTTTTT